Each of the 4 T cell receptor beta chains below was sequenced from the same sample in a study of T cells in Graves' hyperthyroidism and ophthalmopathy. Amplification yielded TCR beta CDR3 regions, with RNA transcripts as the source. The HTBI set primed first-round TCR CDR3 RT-PCR. Each CDR3 protein gets one entry after TCRdb re-called the multiplex PCR reads with MiXCR. The sample shows fewer than 400,000 distinct CDR3 sequences, roughly 14% of them seen only once. Sequenced material: blood. The source is a woman between 18 and 30 years old with Graves' hyperthyroidism that later progressed to Graves' ophthalmopathy.

This clonotype was detected many times. V and J are TRBV7-9 and TRBJ2-2; 9 nucleotides align to TRBD1. V trimming: 6 bases; J trimming: 3 bases; junction bases outside the gene matches: 5. Per the germline V gene, CDR1 is SEHNR and CDR2 is FQNEAQ (reference sequence). CDR3 length: 15 amino acids. CDR3 sequence (DNA): TGTGCCAGCAGAGTACAGGGGGCGTACACCGGGGAGCTGTTTTTT. Encoded protein: CASRVQGAYTGELFF.

This chain joins TRBV15 and TRBJ2-1, with 8 bases fitting TRBD2. The J segment lost 1 base and the V segment lost 5 bases, leaving 10 bases of the junction unmatched. The CDR3 consists of 17 residues. CDR1 is LNHNV, CDR2 YYDKDF, per germline (reference sequence). CDR3 sequence (DNA): TGTGCCACCAGCGGATGGGACGGCGGGGGGTCCTACAATGAGCAGTTCTTC. This gives the protein CATSGWDGGGSYNEQFF.

This clonotype has ten or more counts. This chain uses TRBV3-1 with TRBJ1-3; tentative D call: TRBD1 (5 bases). The CDR3 runs 18 residues. Trimming stripped 0 bases from V and 0 bases from J, with 15 bases between. Germline values: CDR1 LGHDT, CDR2 YNNKEL (reference sequence). The CDR3 here is CASSQDQGPGNSGNTIYF. The CDR3 DNA reads TGTGCCAGCAGCCAAGATCAGGGACCAGGGAACTCTGGAAACACCATATATTTT.

Turning to this clonotype: This could be a read error, since a much larger clone is one nucleotide away. V and J are TRBV4-2 and TRBJ2-7; weak D call: TRBD2 (6 bases). The V end was cut by 5 bases, the J end by 6 bases, with 20 bases between. The CDR3 spans 15 residues. Germline V gene data show CDR1 as LGHNA and CDR2 as YNFKEQ. The chain's CDR3 is CASSASGTASLEQYF. The CDR3 bases are TGTGCCAGCAGCGCCTCCGGGACTGCCTCTCTCGAGCAGTACTTC.